The 2 T cell receptor beta chains below all came from one sample that was sequenced in a study of shared clonotypes between healthy human individuals. The assay was immunoSEQ multiplex PCR, and TCRdb's table has in-frame clones only and misses some. The sample records approximately 1,000,000 clones, approximately 80% being singletons. Sequencing used memory CD4+ T cells from PBMCs. As to subset: CD45RA-negative fraction. These receptors came from a man between 18 and 29 years old in good health. Some clones in this sample may be carry-over from other donors' samples.

The V call is TRBV2, the J call TRBJ2-1; 7 bases map to TRBD1. With 6 bases clipped from V and 5 bases from J, the junction kept 13 bases outside the gene matches. This CDR3 spans 16 amino acids. Germline V gene data show CDR1 as SNHLY and CDR2 as FYNNEI. The CDR3 DNA follows: TGTGCCAGCAGCATCACCGGGACAGTGGGGGACAATGAGCAGTTCTTC. Translating gives CASSITGTVGDNEQFF. The full variable domain, its missing parts supplied by reference TRBV2 and TRBJ2-1, is EPEVTQTPSHQVTQMGQEVILRCVPISNHLYFYWYRQILGQKVEFLVSFYNNEISEKSEIFDDQFSVERPDGSNFTLKIRSTKLEDSAMYFCASSITGTVGDNEQFFGPGTRLTVL.

As DNA, the CDR3 is TGCGCCAGCAGCTTGGGGACAGGGGGCAGCGGGGAGCTGTTTTTT. It yields the protein CASSLGTGGSGELFF. The genes are TRBV5-1 and TRBJ2-2; 11 bases match TRBD1. V was clipped by 0 bases and J by 7 bases; unmatched bases: 2. Germline V gene sequence: CDR1 SGHRS, CDR2 YFSETQ. The CDR3 totals 15 residues.